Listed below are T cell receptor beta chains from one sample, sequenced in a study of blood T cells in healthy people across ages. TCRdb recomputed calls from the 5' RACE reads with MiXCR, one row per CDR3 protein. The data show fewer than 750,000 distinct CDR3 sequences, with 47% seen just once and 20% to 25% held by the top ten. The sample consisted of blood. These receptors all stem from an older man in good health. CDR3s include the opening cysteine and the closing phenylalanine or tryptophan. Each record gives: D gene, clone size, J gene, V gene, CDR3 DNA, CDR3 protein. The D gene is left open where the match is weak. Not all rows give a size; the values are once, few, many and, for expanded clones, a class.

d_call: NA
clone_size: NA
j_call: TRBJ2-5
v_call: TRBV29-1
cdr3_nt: TGCAGCGCCTACAGGGATTTGAGAGAGACCCAGTACTTC
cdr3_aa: CSAYRDLRETQYF

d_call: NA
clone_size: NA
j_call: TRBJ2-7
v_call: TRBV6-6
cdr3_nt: TGTGCCAGCAGTTACCGGTCAGAGCAGTACTTC
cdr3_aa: CASSYRSEQYF

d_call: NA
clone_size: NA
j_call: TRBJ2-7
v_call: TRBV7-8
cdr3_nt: TGTGCCAGCATCGTTACGGCAGGGATAGGCTACGAGCAGTACTTC
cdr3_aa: CASIVTAGIGYEQYF

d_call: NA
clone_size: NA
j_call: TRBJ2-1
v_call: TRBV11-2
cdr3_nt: TGTGCCAGCAGCCGCAATGGGAATGAGCAGTTCTTC
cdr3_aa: CASSRNGNEQFF

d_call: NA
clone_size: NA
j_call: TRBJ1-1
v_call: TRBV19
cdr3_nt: TGTGCCAGTAGTACCGGGATAGAAGCTTTCTTT
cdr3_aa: CASSTGIEAFF

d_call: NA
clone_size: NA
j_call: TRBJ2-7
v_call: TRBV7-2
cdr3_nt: TGTGCCAGCAGCTCCCGTATCGGGGACTCCTACAATGAGCAGTACTTC
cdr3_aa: CASSSRIGDSYNEQYF

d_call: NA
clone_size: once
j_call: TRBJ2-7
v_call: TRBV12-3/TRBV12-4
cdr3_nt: TGTGCCACCCCTGGGCGCTCTGGTTTGTACGAGCAGTACTTC
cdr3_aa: CATPGRSGLYEQYF

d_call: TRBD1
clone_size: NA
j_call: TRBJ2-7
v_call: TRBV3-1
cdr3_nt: TGTGCCAGCAGCCCGACAGGGTTCGAGCAGTACTTC
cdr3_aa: CASSPTGFEQYF

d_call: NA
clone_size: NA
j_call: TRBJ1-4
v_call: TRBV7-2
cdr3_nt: TGTGCCAGCAGCTTATACGCAGGGAAACTGTTTTTT
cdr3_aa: CASSLYAGKLFF

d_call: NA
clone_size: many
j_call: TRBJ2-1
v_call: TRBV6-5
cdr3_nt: TGTGCCAGCAGTTCAGCGAATGAAAATGAGCAGTTCTTC
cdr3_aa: CASSSANENEQFF

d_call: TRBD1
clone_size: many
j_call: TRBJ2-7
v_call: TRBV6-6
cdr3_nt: TGTGCCAGCACCGGACAGGGCCAGGTCTACGAGCAGTACTTC
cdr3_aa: CASTGQGQVYEQYF

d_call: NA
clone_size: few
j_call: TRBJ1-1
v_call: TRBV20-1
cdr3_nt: TGCAGTGCTAGTTGGGGGCCCTACACTGAAGCTTTCTTT
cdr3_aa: CSASWGPYTEAFF

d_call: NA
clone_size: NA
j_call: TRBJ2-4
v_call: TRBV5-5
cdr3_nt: TGTGCCAGCAGCTTCCAACAGGTCGAAAACATTCAGTACTTC
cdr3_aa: CASSFQQVENIQYF

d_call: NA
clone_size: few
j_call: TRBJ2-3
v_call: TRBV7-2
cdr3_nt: TGTGCCAGCAGCTTAGTACCGGAAACAGATACGCAGTATTTT
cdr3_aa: CASSLVPETDTQYF

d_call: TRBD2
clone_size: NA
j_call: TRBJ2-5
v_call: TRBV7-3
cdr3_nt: TGTGCCAGCAGCTTAGGTTTCGCGCGGGAGCAGTACTTC
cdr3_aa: CASSLGFAREQYF

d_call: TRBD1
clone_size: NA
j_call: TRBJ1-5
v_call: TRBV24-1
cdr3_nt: TGTGCCACCAGTGGGACAGGGTCTGATCAGCCCCAGCATTTT
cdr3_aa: CATSGTGSDQPQHF

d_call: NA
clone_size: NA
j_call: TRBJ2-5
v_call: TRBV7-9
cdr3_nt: TGTGCCAGCAGCGCCACCGGTGAGCAGTACTTC
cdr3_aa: CASSATGEQYF

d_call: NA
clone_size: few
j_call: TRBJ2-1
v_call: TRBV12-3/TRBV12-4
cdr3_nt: TGTGCCAGCAGTACCCAGGACAATGAGCAGTTCTTC
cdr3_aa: CASSTQDNEQFF

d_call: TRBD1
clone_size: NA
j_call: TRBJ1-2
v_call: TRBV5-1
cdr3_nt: TGCGCCAGCAGCATCGGGACAGCCATATACACCTTC
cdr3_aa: CASSIGTAIYTF

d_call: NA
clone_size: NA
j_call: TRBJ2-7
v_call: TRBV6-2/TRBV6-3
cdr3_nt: TGTGCCAGCAGTGCCGGACTATCTACCTACGAGCAGTACTTC
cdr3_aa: CASSAGLSTYEQYF

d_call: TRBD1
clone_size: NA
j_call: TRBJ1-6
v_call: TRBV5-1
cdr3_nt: TGCGCCAGCAGCACAGGGACAGGATCACCCCTCCACTTT
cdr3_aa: CASSTGTGSPLHF

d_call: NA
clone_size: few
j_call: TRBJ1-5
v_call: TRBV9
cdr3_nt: TGTGCCAGCAGCCAGGGATTCAATCAGCCCCAGCATTTT
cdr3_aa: CASSQGFNQPQHF

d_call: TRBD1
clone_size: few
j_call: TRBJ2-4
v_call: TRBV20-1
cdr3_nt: TGCAAGGCAGAGGGGGACAGCCAACACCTAGCCAAAAACATTCAGTACTTC
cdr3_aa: CKAEGDSQHLAKNIQYF

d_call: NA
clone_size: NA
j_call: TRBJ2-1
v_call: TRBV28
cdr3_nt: TGTGCCAGCAGTATCCAGGGCGATGAGCAGTTCTTC
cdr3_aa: CASSIQGDEQFF

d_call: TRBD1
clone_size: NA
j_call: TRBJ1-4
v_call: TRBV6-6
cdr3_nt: TGTGCCAGCAGAAACCCGGGACAGGGGGTGCAAGAAAAACTGTTTTTT
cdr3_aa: CASRNPGQGVQEKLFF

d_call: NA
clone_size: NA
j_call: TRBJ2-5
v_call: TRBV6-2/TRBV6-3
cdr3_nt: TGTGCCAGCAGCCCCTGGGGGCCGAGAGAGACCCAGTACTTC
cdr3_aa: CASSPWGPRETQYF

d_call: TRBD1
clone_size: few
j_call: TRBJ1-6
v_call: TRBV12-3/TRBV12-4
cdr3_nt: TGTGCCAGCAGTTGGGACAGGGGGAATTCACCCCTCCACTTT
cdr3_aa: CASSWDRGNSPLHF

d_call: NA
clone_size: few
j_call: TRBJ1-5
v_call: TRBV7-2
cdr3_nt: TGTGCCAGCAGCCATATCGGACGGAGCGATCAGCCCCAGCATTTT
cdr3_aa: CASSHIGRSDQPQHF

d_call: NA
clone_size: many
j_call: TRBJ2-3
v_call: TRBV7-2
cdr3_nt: TGTGCCAGCAGCTTAGGCCCGAGCACAGATACGCAGTATTTT
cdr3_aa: CASSLGPSTDTQYF

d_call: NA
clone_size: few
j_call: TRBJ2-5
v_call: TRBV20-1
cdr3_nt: TGCAGTGCTAGCGCGGACCAAGAGACCCAGTACTTC
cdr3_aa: CSASADQETQYF

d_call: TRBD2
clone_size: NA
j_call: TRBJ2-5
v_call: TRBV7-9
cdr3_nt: TGTGCCAGCAGCGGGGGGGGAGACTCCTACAATGAGCAGTACTTC
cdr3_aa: CASSGGGDSYNEQYF

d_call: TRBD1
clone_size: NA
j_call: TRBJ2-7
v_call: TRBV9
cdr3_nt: TGTGCCAGCAGCGTAGGCCCGGGACAGAACTCCTACGAGCAGTACTTC
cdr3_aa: CASSVGPGQNSYEQYF

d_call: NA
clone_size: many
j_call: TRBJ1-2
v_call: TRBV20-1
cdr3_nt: TGCAGTGCCACGGACAGAACGCAGCGCGGCTACACCTTC
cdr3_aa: CSATDRTQRGYTF

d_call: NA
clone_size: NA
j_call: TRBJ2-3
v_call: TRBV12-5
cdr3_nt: TGTGCTAGTGCCCTTGGACTACGCACAGATACGCAGTATTTT
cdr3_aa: CASALGLRTDTQYF

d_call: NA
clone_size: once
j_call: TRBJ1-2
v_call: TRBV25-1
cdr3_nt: TGTGCCAGCAGTCCTAGGGGAAGTGACTATGGCTACACCTTC
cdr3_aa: CASSPRGSDYGYTF

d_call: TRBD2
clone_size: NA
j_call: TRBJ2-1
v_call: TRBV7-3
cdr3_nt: TGTGCCAGCAGCTCCGGGACTAGCGGCCACAATGAGCAGTTCTTC
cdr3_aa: CASSSGTSGHNEQFF

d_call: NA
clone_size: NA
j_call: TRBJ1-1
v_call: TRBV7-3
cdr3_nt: TGTGCCAGCAGCCCGCGCGGGGGGGCTGCCACTGAAGCTTTCTTT
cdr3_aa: CASSPRGGAATEAFF

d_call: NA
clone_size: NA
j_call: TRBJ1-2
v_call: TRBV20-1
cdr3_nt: TGCAATGCCACAATTACGGGGTACTATGGCTACACCTTC
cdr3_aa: CNATITGYYGYTF

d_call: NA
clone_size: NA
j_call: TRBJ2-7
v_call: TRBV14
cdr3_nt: TGTGCCAGCAGCCCCAGACAGAGCTCCTACGAGCAGTACTTC
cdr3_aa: CASSPRQSSYEQYF

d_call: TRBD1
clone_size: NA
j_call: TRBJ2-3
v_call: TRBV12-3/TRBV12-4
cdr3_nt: TGTGCCAGCAGTCCCCTCCCGACAGGGAATGGAGATACGCAGTATTTT
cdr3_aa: CASSPLPTGNGDTQYF

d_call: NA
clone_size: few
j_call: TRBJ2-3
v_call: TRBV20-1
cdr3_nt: TGCAGTGCTGCCGGGACATTGAGCACAGATACGCAGTATTTT
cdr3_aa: CSAAGTLSTDTQYF

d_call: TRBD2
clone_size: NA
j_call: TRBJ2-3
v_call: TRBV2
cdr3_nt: TGTGCCACCAGGAAAGGGCTAGCGGGGGACACAGATACGCAGTATTTT
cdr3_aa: CATRKGLAGDTDTQYF

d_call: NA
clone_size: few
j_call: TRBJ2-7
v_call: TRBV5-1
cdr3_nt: TGCGCCAGCAGCCATGGAACAACGGGCTACGAGCAGTACTTC
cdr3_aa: CASSHGTTGYEQYF

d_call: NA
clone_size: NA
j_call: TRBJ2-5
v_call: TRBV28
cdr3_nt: TGTGCCAGCAGTTTAGGGCAGGGCACCAGAAGTGGGACCCAGTACTTC
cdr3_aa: CASSLGQGTRSGTQYF

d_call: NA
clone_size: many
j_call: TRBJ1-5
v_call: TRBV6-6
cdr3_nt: TGTGCCAGCAGTTACTTAGGGTGGAGCAATCAGCCCCAGCATTTT
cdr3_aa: CASSYLGWSNQPQHF

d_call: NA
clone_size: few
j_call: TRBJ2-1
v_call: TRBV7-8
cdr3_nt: TGTGCCAGCAGCTTAGCGACCTACAATGAGCAGTTCTTC
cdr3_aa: CASSLATYNEQFF